Detailed here is one TCR beta chain. These data originate in a study of shared clonotypes between healthy human individuals. It was around 220 ng DNA, approximately 28,000 T cell genomes, that sorted-subset replicate PCRs used. Some clones are missing from TCRdb's copy, which holds only in-frame ones; the method was immunoSEQ multiplex PCR. The table lists some 2 million clones, over 85% of them singletons. Naive CD8 isolation took CD45RO-negative cells positively selected for CCR7 and excluded terminally differentiated effector memory CD45RA+ cells. The sequence was obtained from a man younger than 35 in good health. Specimen: naive CD8+ T cells sorted from blood.

For the CDR3, the DNA is TGTGCCAGCAGCCCTCTAGCGGCAGAAGGGGAGACCCAGTACTTC. Translating it yields CASSPLAAEGETQYF. J is TRBJ2-5 and V is TRBV7-9; the match to TRBD2 covers 7 bases. V lost 5 bases to trimming and J lost 5 bases; unmatched junction nucleotides: 11. CDR3 size: 15 residues. Germline V gives CDR1 SEHNR, CDR2 FQNEAQ (reference sequence).